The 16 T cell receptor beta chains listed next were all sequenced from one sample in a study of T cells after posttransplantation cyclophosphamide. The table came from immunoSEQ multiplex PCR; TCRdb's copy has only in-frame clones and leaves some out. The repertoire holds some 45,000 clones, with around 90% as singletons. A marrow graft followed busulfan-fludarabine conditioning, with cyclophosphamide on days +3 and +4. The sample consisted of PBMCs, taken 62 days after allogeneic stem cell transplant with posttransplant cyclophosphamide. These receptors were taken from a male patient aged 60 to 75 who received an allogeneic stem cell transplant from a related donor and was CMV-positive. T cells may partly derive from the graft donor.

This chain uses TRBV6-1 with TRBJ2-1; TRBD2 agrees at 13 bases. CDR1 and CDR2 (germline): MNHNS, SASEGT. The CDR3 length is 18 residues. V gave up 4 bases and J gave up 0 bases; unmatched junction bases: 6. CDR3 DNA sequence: TGTGCCAGCAGTGCTACTAGCGGGGGGGCGGGCTCCTACAATGAGCAGTTCTTC. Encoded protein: CASSATSGGAGSYNEQFF.

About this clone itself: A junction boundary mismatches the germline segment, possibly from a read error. As DNA, the CDR3 is TGCGCCAGCAGATTGGATGGGGGCTCAAATGAAAAACTGTTTTTT. The encoded protein is CASRLDGGSNEKLFF. The V and J genes are TRBV5-1 and TRBJ1-4; TRBD1 might be the D (6 bases). Germline CDR1 and CDR2: SGHRS and YFSETQ. The CDR3 runs 15 residues.

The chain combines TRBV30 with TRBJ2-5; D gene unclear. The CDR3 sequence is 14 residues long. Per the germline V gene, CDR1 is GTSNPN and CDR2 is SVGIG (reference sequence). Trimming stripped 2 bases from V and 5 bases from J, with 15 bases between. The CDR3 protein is CAWSTAYYMETQYF. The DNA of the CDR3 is TGTGCCTGGAGTACAGCCTATTATATGGAGACCCAGTACTTC.

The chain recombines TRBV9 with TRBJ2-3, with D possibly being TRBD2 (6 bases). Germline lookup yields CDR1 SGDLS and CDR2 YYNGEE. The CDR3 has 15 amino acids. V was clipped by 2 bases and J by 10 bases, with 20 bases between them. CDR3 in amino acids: CASSVPALAGGAQYF. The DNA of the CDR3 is TGTGCCAGCAGCGTCCCGGCCCTTGCAGGAGGGGCGCAGTATTTT.

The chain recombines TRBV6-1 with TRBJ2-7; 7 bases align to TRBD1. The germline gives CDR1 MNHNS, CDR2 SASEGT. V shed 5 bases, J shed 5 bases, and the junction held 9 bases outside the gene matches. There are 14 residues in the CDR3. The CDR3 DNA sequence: TGTGCCAGCAGTCAAACGGACAGGTTGAACGAGCAGTACGTC. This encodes CASSQTDRLNEQYV.

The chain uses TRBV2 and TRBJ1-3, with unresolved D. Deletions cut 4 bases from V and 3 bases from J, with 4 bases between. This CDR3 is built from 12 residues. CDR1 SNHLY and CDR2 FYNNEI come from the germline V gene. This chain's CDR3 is CASSVFGNTIYF. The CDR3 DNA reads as TGTGCCAGCAGTGTATTTGGAAACACCATATATTTT.

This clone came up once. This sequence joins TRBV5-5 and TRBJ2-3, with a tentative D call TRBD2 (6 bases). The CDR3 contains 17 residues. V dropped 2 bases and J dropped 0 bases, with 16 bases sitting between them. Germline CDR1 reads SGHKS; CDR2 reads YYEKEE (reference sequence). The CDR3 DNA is TGTGCCAGCAGCTTCGGGGGTCTAGGCAGTAGCACAGATACGCAGTATTTT. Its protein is CASSFGGLGSSTDTQYF.

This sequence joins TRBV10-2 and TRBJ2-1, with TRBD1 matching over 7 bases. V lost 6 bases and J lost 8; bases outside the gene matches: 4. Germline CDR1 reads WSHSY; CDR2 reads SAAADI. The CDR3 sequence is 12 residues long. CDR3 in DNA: TGCGCCAGCAGGTTAGGGGGCTATGAGCAGTTCTTC. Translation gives CASRLGGYEQFF.

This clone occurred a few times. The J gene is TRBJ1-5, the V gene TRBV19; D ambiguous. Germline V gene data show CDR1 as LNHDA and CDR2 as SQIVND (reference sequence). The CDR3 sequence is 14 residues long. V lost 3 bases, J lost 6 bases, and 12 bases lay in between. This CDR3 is CASSIPGRAQPQHF. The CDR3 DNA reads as TGTGCCAGTAGTATCCCCGGGCGGGCTCAGCCCCAGCATTTT.

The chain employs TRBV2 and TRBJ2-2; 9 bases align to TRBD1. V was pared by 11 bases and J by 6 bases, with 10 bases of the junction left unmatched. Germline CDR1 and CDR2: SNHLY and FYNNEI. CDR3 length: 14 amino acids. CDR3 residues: CAGRTGVSAGELFF. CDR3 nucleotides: TGTGCCGGACGGACAGGGGTGTCGGCCGGGGAGCTGTTTTTT.

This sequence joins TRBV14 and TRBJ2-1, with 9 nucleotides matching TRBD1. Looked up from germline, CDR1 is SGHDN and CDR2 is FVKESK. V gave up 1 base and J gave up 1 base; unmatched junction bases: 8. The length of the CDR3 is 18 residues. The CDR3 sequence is CASSQGDRDVWSYNEQFF. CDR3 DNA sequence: TGTGCCAGCAGCCAAGGGGACAGGGATGTTTGGTCCTACAATGAGCAGTTCTTC.

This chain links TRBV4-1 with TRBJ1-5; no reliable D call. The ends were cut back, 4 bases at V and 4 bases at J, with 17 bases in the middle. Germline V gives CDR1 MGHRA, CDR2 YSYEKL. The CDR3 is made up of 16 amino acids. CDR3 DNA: TGCGCCAGCAGCCCCGAGGTCACATCGACGAATCAGCCCCAGCATTTT. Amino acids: CASSPEVTSTNQPQHF.

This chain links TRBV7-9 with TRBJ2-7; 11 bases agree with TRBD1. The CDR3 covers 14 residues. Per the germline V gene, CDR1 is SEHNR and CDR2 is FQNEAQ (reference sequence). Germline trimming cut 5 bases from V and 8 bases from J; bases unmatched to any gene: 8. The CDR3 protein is CASSGTGGVHQQYF. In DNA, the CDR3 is TGTGCCAGCAGCGGGACAGGGGGTGTTCACCAGCAGTACTTC.

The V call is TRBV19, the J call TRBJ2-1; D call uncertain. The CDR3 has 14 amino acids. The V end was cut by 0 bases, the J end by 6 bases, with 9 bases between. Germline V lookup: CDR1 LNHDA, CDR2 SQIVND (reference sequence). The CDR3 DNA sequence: TGTGCCAGTAGTATAGATCCCAGGTCCAATGAGCAGTTCTTC. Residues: CASSIDPRSNEQFF.

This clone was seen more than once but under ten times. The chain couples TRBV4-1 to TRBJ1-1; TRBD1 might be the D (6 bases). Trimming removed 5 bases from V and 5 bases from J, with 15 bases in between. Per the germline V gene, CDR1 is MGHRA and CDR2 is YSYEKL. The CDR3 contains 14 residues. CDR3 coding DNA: TGCGCCAGCAGCACCCGGGACACTGGTACTGAAGCTTTCTTT. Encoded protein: CASSTRDTGTEAFF.

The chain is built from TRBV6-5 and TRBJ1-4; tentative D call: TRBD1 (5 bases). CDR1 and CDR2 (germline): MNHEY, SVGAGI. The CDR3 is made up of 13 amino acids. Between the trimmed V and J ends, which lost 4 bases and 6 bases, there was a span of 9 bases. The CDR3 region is CASSSRADEKLFF. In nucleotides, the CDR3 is TGTGCCAGCAGTTCCAGGGCGGATGAAAAACTGTTTTTT.